The entry below describes one TCR beta chain. Its antigen remains unidentified. TCRdb keeps only in-frame clones here, not all; method: immunoSEQ multiplex PCR. Of about 73,000 clones in the sample, roughly 94% were seen once. This CDR3 comprises 14 residues. CDR1 is SGHRS and CDR2 is YFSETQ in the germline V gene. With V trimmed by 0 bases and J by 7 bases, 3 bases remained unmatched. The data were obtained in a study of cytomegalovirus exposure and HLA in healthy donors. Findings and limits, study-wide: The authors confirmed in vitro that a few CMV-associated chains were specific for CMV antigens.

V gene TRBV5-1 combines with J gene TRBJ1-4; 7 nucleotides line up with TRBD1. Material for sequencing was PBMCs. This receptor was identified in a woman under 30 in good health and CMV-seropositive. The CDR3 DNA reads TGCGCCAGCAGCTTGGACAGGGGCATTGAAAAACTGTTTTTT. As protein: CASSLDRGIEKLFF.